Each of the 4 T cell receptor beta chains below was sequenced from the same sample in a study of CD8 T cells in Susac syndrome. RNA amounts of 0.5 to 1 ug underwent reverse transcription with random hexamers. Via MiXCR, TCRdb re-called the immunoSEQ multiplex PCR reads, giving one row per CDR3 protein. The sample has approximately 190,000 distinct CDR3 sequences; more than 85% are singletons. Sample: CD4+ T cells from PBMCs. These receptors all come from a human donor with Susac syndrome.

The chain recombines TRBV30 with TRBJ1-5; tentative D call: TRBD1 (5 bases). The CDR3 totals 18 residues. The V end lost 2 bases, the J end lost 7 bases, and 27 bases lay between the germline ends. Germline loops: CDR1 GTSNPN, CDR2 SVGIG (reference sequence). CDR3 sequence reads: CAWSPRGLGAGLGQPQHF. CDR3 DNA sequence: TGTGCCTGGAGTCCTAGAGGGCTTGGGGCAGGGTTGGGGCAGCCCCAGCATTTT.

V gene TRBV19 combines with J gene TRBJ1-5; D remains unclear. The CDR3 sequence is 15 residues long. Germline V gene sequence: CDR1 LNHDA, CDR2 SQIVND (reference sequence). V gave up 6 bases and J gave up 0 bases, with 12 bases separating them. CDR3 DNA: TGTGCCAGTAGCCCCCTTCTGATTAGCAATCAGCCCCAGCATTTT. It codes for CASSPLLISNQPQHF. The whole variable domain, filled in from reference TRBV19 and TRBJ1-5, reads DGGITQSPKYLFRKEGQNVTLSCEQNLNHDAMYWYRQDPGQGLRLIYYSQIVNDFQKGDIAEGYSVSREKKESFPLTVTSAQKNPTAFYLCASSPLLISNQPQHFGDGTRLSIL.

CDR3 DNA sequence: TGTGCCAGCAGTCGCACAGCCCCCGGGACAACTAATGAAAAACTGTTTTTT. Protein product: CASSRTAPGTTNEKLFF. The rearrangement joins TRBV6-1 to TRBJ1-4; D is undetermined. Trimming took off 5 bases at V and 0 bases at J, with 16 bases between the two ends. CDR3 length: 17 amino acids. Per germline, CDR1 MNHNS and CDR2 SASEGT.

V usage is TRBV20-1 and J usage is TRBJ2-3; 8 bases line up with TRBD1. The CDR3 is 15 amino acids. The ends lost 6 bases at V and 5 bases at J; junction bases unmatched: 13. Germline V CDR1 and CDR2: DFQATT, SNEGSKA (reference sequence). CDR3 in amino acids: CSATHPGQGQDTQYF. The CDR3 DNA follows: TGCAGTGCCACTCATCCCGGACAGGGCCAAGATACGCAGTATTTT.